The rows below give T cell receptor beta chains drawn from one sample of a study of identical twins. Each CDR3 protein is one row after TCRdb ran MiXCR on the 5' RACE reads. The sample carries 450,000 to 650,000 distinct CDR3 sequences, 12% to 15% recorded once. These sequences were also reported in another study, on yellow fever vaccine responses in identical twins.

The sequenced sample was CD4+ T cells sorted from blood. These receptors were taken from a woman in her late teens or twenties in good health. CDR3s leave out the opening cysteine and the closing phenylalanine or tryptophan.

v_call cdr3_aa
TRBV6-2/TRBV6-3 ASSGWTAATNEKLF
TRBV5-1 ASSLAASGGYTDTQY
TRBV12-5 ASGRDGSYEQY
TRBV3-1 ASSPLVKGEQF
TRBV29-1 SVGEGYEQY
TRBV24-1 ATSEALIGGELF
TRBV28 ACWTVRNTEAF
TRBV27 ASSVGRQETQY
TRBV10-3 AIRPTGPQETQY
TRBV5-1 ASSLASTSGGTDTQY
TRBV25-1 ASSTQGATNEKLF
TRBV28 ASTAGGQPQH
TRBV28 ASSLLLTSGNPTYNEQF
TRBV27 ASSPQGLRGDEQF
TRBV2 ASSQLAGGNLPQY
TRBV10-3 AIREQGNVDTQY
TRBV6-5 ASSYKAHETYEQY
TRBV12-3/TRBV12-4 ASSETPGQGC
TRBV12-3/TRBV12-4 ASSLGGQGGNSPLH
TRBV2 ASFPQRNTEAF
TRBV2 ASLGTSGSISYNEQF
TRBV9 ASSQRLGGNTDTQY
TRBV5-1 ASSGQIGTEAF
TRBV20-1 SAKEIAKNIQY
TRBV12-3/TRBV12-4 ASSLWAHYEQY
TRBV9 ASSVGTGGTEAF
TRBV20-1 SARDDVGVETQY
TRBV11-2 ASSLSGTTNEKLF
TRBV25-1 ASSEFSVTNTGELF
TRBV7-2 ASTPEGGTGSSEQF
TRBV12-3/TRBV12-4 ASTLGSGELF
TRBV11-3 ASSPWGGTNTGELF
TRBV2 ASSPDRNTGELF
TRBV6-1 ASSEQGRNTGELF
TRBV21-1 ASIKPRYNETQY
TRBV12-3/TRBV12-4 ASSLSGGDGEAF
TRBV12-3/TRBV12-4 ASSPGRTGSQH
TRBV9 ASSVDGLGVGYT
TRBV5-1 ASSLAAGGFDTGELF
TRBV12-3/TRBV12-4 ASGYRTVGPGANVLT
TRBV6-1 ASSPLGMGDQPQH
TRBV5-8 ASSLVVDTEAF
TRBV3-1 ASSAGGVSGELF
TRBV24-1 ATSRGLASYEQF
TRBV7-2 ASSFALAFGELF
TRBV12-3/TRBV12-4 ASSLEWQGIRIDSTDTQY
TRBV5-1 ASSLPGQGSNEKLF
TRBV5-5 ASSPGTTRNTGELF
TRBV7-7 ASSLAGGPFNEQF
TRBV4-1 ASSQVADYNSPLH
TRBV6-1 ASSASTGDPEAF
TRBV5-1 ASSRWDRGTEAF
TRBV11-2 ASSLGHRARGGEQF